This TCR beta chain came from a study of blood T cell repertoires in COVID-19. V was cut by 6 bases and J by 1 base, with 9 bases left in between. Germline-derived CDR1 and CDR2 are SEHNR and FQNEAQ (reference sequence). The CDR3 covers 13 residues. Repertoires were generated with immunoSEQ multiplex PCR, while TCRdb's copy carries only in-frame clones and drops some. This table holds 90,000 to 130,000 clones, roughly 76% found once. This chain links TRBV7-9 with TRBJ1-1; D is perhaps TRBD1 (6 bases). This sequence was found in a woman aged 55-75 years with acute or convalescent COVID-19. The sequenced sample consisted of peripheral blood. The CDR3 DNA reads TGTGCCAGCAGAGGGGGGGAGAACACTGAAGCTTTCTTT. This codes for CASRGGENTEAFF. The whole variable domain, remainder taken from reference TRBV7-9 and TRBJ1-1, is DTGVSQNPRHKITKRGQNVTFRCDPISEHNRLYWYRQTLGQGPEFLTYFQNEAQLEKSRLLSDRFSAERPKGSFSTLEIQRTEQGDSAMYLCASRGGENTEAFFGQGTRLTVV.